Reported below is one TCR beta chain. Its matching antigen is unknown. These data are taken from a study of shared clonotypes between healthy human individuals. Study results and caveats: In contrast to clonotypes shared by all four donors, non-shared clonotypes had lower generation probabilities. Although depth was large, rarefaction showed that sequencing of the sorted subsets was incomplete. Naive subsets generally had larger estimated richness than memory subsets.

The germline V gene has CDR1 SNHLY and CDR2 FYNNEI. This CDR3 spans 16 amino acids. The J segment lost 6 bases and the V segment lost 7 bases, leaving 15 bases of the junction unmatched. Profiling relied on immunoSEQ multiplex PCR, and the TCRdb table lists in-frame clones only, not all of them. The profile covers some 650,000 clones, with about 96% appearing a single time and roughly 0.055% taken by the ten largest. Sequencing was carried out using naive CD4+ T cells sorted from blood. Subset denoted: CD45RA+ positively selected. This receptor was taken from a woman aged 30 to 39 in good health. J is TRBJ1-2 and V is TRBV2, with 9 bases matching TRBD1. The CDR3 DNA reads as TGTGCCAGCAAAGAGGACAGGGGCCAGGTGGAGAATGGCTACACCTTC. The encoded protein is CASKEDRGQVENGYTF.